The rows below give T cell receptor beta chains drawn from one sample of a study of blood T cell repertoires in COVID-19. Measured with immunoSEQ multiplex PCR; TCRdb has only the in-frame clones, and not every one. Among about 100,000 clones listed, about nine tenths were seen once. The sequenced sample was peripheral blood. All receptors derive from a man aged 60 to 69 with acute or convalescent COVID-19. Both conserved end residues are part of each CDR3. D genes are given only for firm matches. Clone sizes are given selectively: once, few, many, or a class where the clone is expanded.

- TRBJ1-2 - TRBV5-4 TGTGCCAGCACCCGATTAAACAGGGACTACACCTTC CASTRLNRDYTF
- TRBJ1-2 - TRBV11-3 TGTGCCAGCAGCTTAGATAAGACTGACCCTTATGGCTACACCTTC CASSLDKTDPYGYTF
- TRBJ2-1 - TRBV6-5 TGTGCCAGCAGTTTAGGACAGACCTACAATGAGCAGTTCTTC CASSLGQTYNEQFF
once TRBJ1-6 TRBD1 TRBV3-1/TRBV3-2 TGTGCCAGCAGCCACGACAGGGGCCAGGGGTCACCCCTCCACTTT CASSHDRGQGSPLHF
- TRBJ2-3 TRBD2 TRBV5-1 TGCGCCAGCAGCTTGGATCGCGGGAGCTCAGATACGCAGTATTTT CASSLDRGSSDTQYF
- TRBJ2-5 TRBD2 TRBV2 TGTGCCAGCAGGAGGGATAGTAGCGGGAGACGAGAGACCCAGTACTTC CASRRDSSGRRETQYF
- TRBJ2-1 - TRBV12-3/TRBV12-4 TGTGCCAGCAGTTTTCTCGATGAGCAGTTCTTC CASSFLDEQFF
- TRBJ1-1 TRBD1 TRBV30 TGTGCCTGGCGCCTCGGGACAGAGGTGCGAGCTTTCTTT CAWRLGTEVRAFF
- TRBJ2-4 - TRBV5-6 TGTGCCAGCAGCTTGTTCGTGGGGGGAGCCAAAAACATTCAGTACTTC CASSLFVGGAKNIQYF
- TRBJ1-5 TRBD1 TRBV6-4 TGTGCCAGCAGTGACCCCCCGGGGGACAGGGCCCGGCAGCCCCAGCATTTT CASSDPPGDRARQPQHF
once TRBJ2-2 TRBD1 TRBV30 TGTGCCTGGGGGACAGGGGATCACGGGGAGCTGTTTTTT CAWGTGDHGELFF
- TRBJ2-5 - TRBV15 TGTGCCACCAGCAGAGATGTGGAGCTCCAAGAGACCCAGTACTTC CATSRDVELQETQYF
few TRBJ2-5 - TRBV7-3 TGTGCCAGCAGCTTGAGGGAAGGGGAGACCCAGTACTTC CASSLREGETQYF
- TRBJ2-1 TRBD2 TRBV4-1 TGCGCCAGCAGCCAAGATCAGGCAGCAGCGGGAGAGGATGAGCAGTTCTTC CASSQDQAAAGEDEQFF
- TRBJ2-5 TRBD2 TRBV28 TGTGCCAGCAGTTGGCGGGCGGGAGGACAAGAGACCCAGTACTTC CASSWRAGGQETQYF
few TRBJ1-2 TRBD1 TRBV11-2 TGTGCCAGCAGCTTGCGAGGGACAGAGGGCTACACCTTC CASSLRGTEGYTF
- TRBJ2-7 - TRBV19 TGTGCCAGTAGCCTCGGGGGAGCGCACTACGAGCAGTACTTC CASSLGGAHYEQYF
few TRBJ1-2 TRBD1 TRBV30 TGTGCCTGGAGCGGACAGGGAGGGGATGGCTACACCTTC CAWSGQGGDGYTF
- TRBJ2-5 TRBD1 TRBV7-9 TGTGCCAGCAGGGTGGGACAGACCCAAGAGACCCAGTACTTC CASRVGQTQETQYF
- TRBJ1-2 TRBD1 TRBV2 TGTGCCAGCAACGGACAGGGGGTTAACTATGGCTACACCTTC CASNGQGVNYGYTF
- TRBJ2-1 - TRBV10-1 TGCGCCAGCAGTGACGGTGCGGGTCCCTACAATGAGCAGTTCTTC CASSDGAGPYNEQFF
- TRBJ1-2 - TRBV28 TGTGCCAGCATAGAGACAATCAGATTAAACTATGGCTACACCTTC CASIETIRLNYGYTF
- TRBJ2-1 TRBD1 TRBV4-1 TGCGCCAGCAGCCACTCCCCGGGACAGGGGGGGGATGAGCAGTTCTTC CASSHSPGQGGDEQFF
- TRBJ1-1 - TRBV7-3 TGTGCCAGCAGCGCTGGGGGGGTTTCGAACACTGAAGCTTTCTTT CASSAGGVSNTEAFF
- TRBJ2-5 TRBD2 TRBV24-1 TGTGCCACCAGTGACCACTTGGGGGGGACGGGGGAGACCCAGTACTTC CATSDHLGGTGETQYF
few TRBJ2-1 - TRBV27 TGTGCCAGCAGTTTAAGAGTGGCGGACAATGAGCAGTTCTTC CASSLRVADNEQFF
once TRBJ1-5 - TRBV12-3/TRBV12-4 TGTGCCAGCAGTTGGGGGGGGGACCCGCCCCAGCATTTT CASSWGGDPPQHF
- TRBJ1-2 - TRBV10-2 TGCGCCAGCAGTGAACGGGAGCCAAACTATGGCTACACCTTC CASSEREPNYGYTF
- TRBJ2-1 TRBD1 TRBV29-1 TGCAGCGTTGGGGACAGCATAGCTGATGAGCAGTTCTTC CSVGDSIADEQFF
- TRBJ2-7 TRBD2 TRBV2 TGTGCCAGCAGGCTACCGGGACTAGCGGGAGGGCGCTCCTACGAGCAGTACTTC CASRLPGLAGGRSYEQYF
once TRBJ1-5 - TRBV5-1 TGCGCCAGCAGCTTGGCGTCAGGGTTAGGTCAGCCCCAGCATTTT CASSLASGLGQPQHF
once TRBJ2-1 TRBD1 TRBV30 TGTGCCTGGACCCCCGGGACAGGAGCCTACAATGAGCAGTTCTTC CAWTPGTGAYNEQFF
- TRBJ2-1 TRBD2 TRBV11-3 TGTGCCAGCAGTAGCGGGAGGGATATCGATGAGCAGTTCTTC CASSSGRDIDEQFF
- TRBJ2-2 TRBD2 TRBV3-1/TRBV3-2 TGTGCCAGCAGCCGACGGACTAGCGGGACGAACACCGGGGAGCTGTTTTTT CASSRRTSGTNTGELFF
- TRBJ2-7 TRBD2 TRBV11-2 TGTGCCAGCAGCTTTAGCGGGAGGCAGTACGAGCAGTACTTC CASSFSGRQYEQYF
few TRBJ2-1 TRBD2 TRBV11-2 TGTGCCAGCAGCCCGGGGACTAGCGGGAGAGTTGTTGGCAATGAGCAGTTCTTC CASSPGTSGRVVGNEQFF
- TRBJ2-3 - TRBV7-8 TGTGCCAGCAGCTTAGGCCGCCCGGCAGATACGCAGTATTTT CASSLGRPADTQYF
- TRBJ2-2 - TRBV7-9 TGTGCCAGCAGCCTTGGACAGACGAACACCGGGGAGCTGTTTTTT CASSLGQTNTGELFF
- TRBJ1-1 - TRBV5-1 TGCGCCAGCAGCCATAACACTGAAGCTTTCTTT CASSHNTEAFF
- TRBJ1-1 - TRBV5-1 TGCGCCAGCAGCTTGGAAGGGGTTCCTGAAGCTTTCTTT CASSLEGVPEAFF
- TRBJ1-1 - TRBV5-1 TGCGCCAGCAGCGGGGGACTTGTGTCTGAAGCTTTCTTT CASSGGLVSEAFF
- TRBJ2-7 - TRBV5-6 TGTGCCAGCAGCCCAGGCTTGGACAGAACCTACGAGCAGTACTTC CASSPGLDRTYEQYF
- TRBJ2-3 - TRBV18 TGTGCCAGCTCACCACCGTTGCTAGCTCTCACAGATACGCAGTATTTT CASSPPLLALTDTQYF
- TRBJ2-2 - TRBV5-1 TGCGCCAGCAGCTTCCCCGAGGGGGCCGGGGAGCTGTTTTTT CASSFPEGAGELFF
- TRBJ2-2 - TRBV7-9 TGTGCCAGCAGCTTAATTGTATCCGGGGAGCTGTTTTTT CASSLIVSGELFF
- TRBJ1-1 TRBD1 TRBV19 TGTGCCAGTACGTTGGACAGGGGTGGGACTGAAGCTTTCTTT CASTLDRGGTEAFF
- TRBJ1-4 - TRBV28 TGTGCCAGCAGCCGCCCGGACAAGCCTGAAAAACTGTTTTTT CASSRPDKPEKLFF
- TRBJ2-1 TRBD1 TRBV3-1/TRBV3-2 TGTGCCAGCAGCCCCAGGGGGTCGAGCTCCTACAATGAGCAGTTCTTC CASSPRGSSSYNEQFF